A selection of T cell receptor beta chains follows, all from one sample in a study of identical twins. One entry per CDR3 protein results from TCRdb running MiXCR on the 5' RACE reads. The sample carries some 600,000 distinct CDR3 sequences, just over 7% recorded once. The same sample was also used in a study of yellow fever vaccine responses in identical twins.

Source material: PBMCs. The origin of the receptors is a woman aged 18-35 years in good health. Each CDR3 is given with its conserved first and last residue. A D gene is named only where the DNA matches it firmly. Size is omitted from some rows. Given values are once, few, many or a class for expanded clones.

J: TRBJ2-5
V: TRBV27
size: NA
D: TRBD2
CDR3: CASSLRRRLAGGEMVETQYF
DNA: TGTGCCAGCAGTTTACGTAGGCGACTAGCGGGGGGCGAAATGGTTGAGACCCAGTACTTC

J: TRBJ2-2
V: TRBV29-1
size: few
D: NA
CDR3: CSVSSDLDAGELFF
DNA: TGCAGCGTTTCATCGGACCTTGATGCCGGGGAGCTGTTTTTT

J: TRBJ2-7
V: TRBV5-1
size: NA
D: NA
CDR3: CASSLGQGGPLPEQYF
DNA: TGCGCCAGCAGCTTGGGACAGGGAGGACCCCTACCCGAGCAGTACTTC

J: TRBJ2-1
V: TRBV10-1
size: many
D: TRBD2
CDR3: CASSVNPGLAKNEQFF
DNA: TGCGCCAGCAGTGTAAATCCGGGACTAGCGAAGAATGAGCAGTTCTTC

J: TRBJ2-2
V: TRBV10-3
size: many
D: NA
CDR3: CAIRGTGELFF
DNA: TGTGCCATCAGGGGAACCGGGGAGCTGTTTTTT

J: TRBJ1-5
V: TRBV27
size: NA
D: NA
CDR3: CASSLSVYSNQPQHF
DNA: TGTGCCAGCAGTTTATCGGTGTATAGCAATCAGCCCCAGCATTTT

J: TRBJ1-1
V: TRBV29-1
size: many
D: NA
CDR3: CSVEDGQGSGTEAFF
DNA: TGCAGCGTTGAAGACGGTCAGGGTTCCGGCACTGAAGCTTTCTTT

J: TRBJ1-2
V: TRBV12-3/TRBV12-4
size: many
D: NA
CDR3: CASSSGTRDGYTF
DNA: TGTGCCAGCAGTTCTGGGACACGCGATGGCTACACCTTC

J: TRBJ1-6
V: TRBV12-3/TRBV12-4
size: few
D: NA
CDR3: CASSSRGVESPLHF
DNA: TGTGCCAGCAGTTCTCGGGGAGTCGAATCACCCCTCCACTTT

J: TRBJ2-7
V: TRBV27
size: NA
D: TRBD2
CDR3: CASSNSGRGRDEQYF
DNA: TGTGCCAGCTCAAACAGCGGGAGGGGTCGGGACGAGCAGTACTTC

J: TRBJ2-1
V: TRBV11-2
size: few
D: TRBD1
CDR3: CASSLGRGGGEQFF
DNA: TGTGCCAGCAGCTTAGGTCGAGGGGGCGGTGAGCAGTTCTTC

J: TRBJ1-2
V: TRBV28
size: many
D: TRBD1
CDR3: CASSSTGQGYGYTF
DNA: TGTGCCAGCAGTTCTACGGGACAGGGTTATGGCTACACCTTC

J: TRBJ2-4
V: TRBV4-2
size: many
D: TRBD1
CDR3: CASGFTGTGENIQYF
DNA: TGTGCCAGCGGATTCACCGGGACAGGGGAGAACATTCAGTACTTC

J: TRBJ2-1
V: TRBV14
size: NA
D: NA
CDR3: CASSHPLGNEQFF
DNA: TGTGCCAGCAGCCACCCACTAGGCAATGAGCAGTTCTTC

J: TRBJ1-4
V: TRBV7-9
size: few
D: NA
CDR3: CASSKGGGSEKLFF
DNA: TGTGCCAGCTCGAAAGGGGGAGGGTCTGAAAAACTGTTTTTT

J: TRBJ2-7
V: TRBV24-1
size: many
D: NA
CDR3: CATSDFRGEQYF
DNA: NA

J: TRBJ2-2
V: TRBV11-2
size: many
D: NA
CDR3: CASSLDRAGGELFF
DNA: TGTGCCAGCAGCTTAGACAGGGCAGGAGGGGAGCTGTTTTTT

J: TRBJ2-7
V: TRBV5-1
size: many
D: NA
CDR3: CASSPNRGFNREPSYEQYF
DNA: TGCGCCAGCAGCCCCAATAGGGGCTTCAACAGGGAGCCATCTTACGAGCAGTACTTC

J: TRBJ1-1
V: TRBV16
size: many
D: NA
CDR3: CASSQFGAMNTEAFF
DNA: TGTGCCAGCAGCCAATTTGGGGCGATGAACACTGAAGCTTTCTTT

J: TRBJ2-7
V: TRBV20-1
size: few
D: NA
CDR3: CSARPGATYEQYF
DNA: TGCAGTGCTAGACCCGGGGCCACCTACGAGCAGTACTTC

J: TRBJ1-2
V: TRBV2
size: many
D: NA
CDR3: CASNSPRPLGYTF
DNA: TGTGCCAGCAACTCCCCCAGACCCCTTGGCTACACCTTC

J: TRBJ1-2
V: TRBV12-3/TRBV12-4
size: few
D: NA
CDR3: CASTLGGAEGYGYTF
DNA: TGTGCCAGCACCTTGGGGGGGGCTGAGGGCTATGGCTACACCTTC

J: TRBJ2-1
V: TRBV25-1
size: many
D: TRBD2
CDR3: CASSEGLAKEQFF
DNA: TGTGCCAGCAGTGAGGGACTAGCTAAGGAGCAGTTCTTC

J: TRBJ2-2
V: TRBV4-1
size: few
D: NA
CDR3: CASSQFTGNTGELFF
DNA: TGCGCCAGCAGCCAATTTACCGGGAACACCGGGGAGCTGTTTTTT

J: TRBJ2-2
V: TRBV29-1
size: many
D: TRBD2
CDR3: CSVPGTSGTTPGELFF
DNA: TGCAGCGTCCCCGGGACTAGCGGGACCACACCCGGGGAGCTGTTTTTT

J: TRBJ1-5
V: TRBV7-6
size: few
D: TRBD1
CDR3: CASSQGTGDYQPQHF
DNA: TGTGCCAGCAGCCAAGGGACAGGGGATTATCAGCCCCAGCATTTT

J: TRBJ2-2
V: TRBV6-1
size: many
D: TRBD1
CDR3: CASRFRGLGTGELFF
DNA: TGTGCCAGTCGCTTCAGGGGGCTGGGGACCGGGGAGCTGTTTTTT

J: TRBJ2-1
V: TRBV29-1
size: few
D: TRBD2
CDR3: CSAMRGGHPNEQFF
DNA: TGCAGCGCCATGCGGGGGGGCCATCCCAATGAGCAGTTCTTC

J: TRBJ1-2
V: TRBV12-3/TRBV12-4
size: many
D: TRBD1
CDR3: CASSFGTGGSYTF
DNA: TGTGCCAGCAGTTTCGGGACAGGGGGATCCTACACCTTC

J: TRBJ2-1
V: TRBV24-1
size: few
D: TRBD2
CDR3: CATSDPLRDYRPNEQFF
DNA: TGTGCCACCAGTGACCCGCTCCGGGACTACAGACCCAATGAGCAGTTCTTC

J: TRBJ2-4
V: TRBV28
size: NA
D: NA
CDR3: CASLGTLAKNIQYF
DNA: TGTGCCAGCCTCGGAACTTTAGCCAAAAACATTCAGTACTTC

J: TRBJ1-2
V: TRBV9
size: few
D: NA
CDR3: CASSARGGPPNYGYTF
DNA: TGTGCCAGCAGCGCCCGGGGGGGGCCCCCTAACTATGGCTACACCTTC

J: TRBJ1-1
V: TRBV7-2
size: NA
D: NA
CDR3: CASSLAHEVNTEAFF
DNA: TGTGCCAGCAGCTTAGCCCACGAGGTGAACACTGAAGCTTTCTTT

J: TRBJ1-1
V: TRBV6-1
size: many
D: NA
CDR3: CASREPGRVNTEAFF
DNA: TGTGCCAGCAGAGAACCGGGGAGAGTGAACACTGAAGCTTTCTTT

J: TRBJ1-1
V: TRBV12-3/TRBV12-4
size: many
D: TRBD1
CDR3: CASRPGQGSTEAFF
DNA: TGTGCCAGCAGGCCGGGACAGGGGAGTACTGAAGCTTTCTTT

J: TRBJ1-4
V: TRBV7-2
size: many
D: TRBD1
CDR3: CASSVGQGLEKLFF
DNA: TGTGCCAGCAGCGTAGGACAGGGGCTAGAAAAACTGTTTTTT

J: TRBJ2-1
V: TRBV5-6
size: few
D: NA
CDR3: CASSLFLFEDEQFF
DNA: TGTGCCAGCAGCTTGTTTTTATTTGAGGATGAGCAGTTCTTC